This TCR beta chain was sequenced during a study of beta chain features in type 1 diabetes (dated by TCRdb to between 2018 and 2020). Regarding the research as a whole: Patients and healthy donors did not differ in mean age, gender distribution, total cell number or subset yield. In the study, recently diagnosed type 1 diabetes patients and matched healthy donors were compared on the TCRB repertoires of their sorted circulating CD4+ T cell subsets. Whereas all 30 or so donors provided naive and central memory subsets, regulatory and stem cell-like memory subsets were isolated from just 8 patients and about eight healthy donors. A total of under 120,000,000 sorted cells were examined across all samples, and RNA yield correlated strongly with the number of cells per subset. Beyond this particular receptor, the publication reports: Because cDNA was sequenced instead of genomic DNA, highly expressing activated cells could be over-represented, though the groups showed no difference in activation or CD3 levels. Naive, central memory and regulatory TCRB repertoires appeared more similar among patients than among healthy donors. Because small numbers of individuals were included in the HLA sub-analyses, any influence of HLA type on TCRB rearrangement was left unresolved. Shorter templates might be favored by PCR, yet because patient and control samples were amplified and corrected together, any such skew would affect both groups equally. A moderate but significant shortening of TCRB CDR3 length was observed in type 1 diabetes patients in all four CD4+ subsets. Patients with type 1 diabetes made fewer insertions and deleted more nucleotides at VDJ recombination sites, implying thymic rearrangement abnormalities.

Note on this clone: What this receptor recognizes is not known. No clone much larger than this one lies a single base away; base qualities are absent.

Each donor gave one peripheral blood draw, averaging approximately 120 mL, which was collected into heparinised tubes. Using a panel that included CD45RO, CCR7, CD25, CD127, CD95 and CD27, naive, central memory, regulatory and stem cell-like memory CD4+ T cells were sorted on a BD FACSAria II. A purity above 98% was achieved for all sorted populations. PBMCs were separated immediately by Lymphoprep density gradient centrifugation and were stained directly, without being cultured. So that batch effects would be minimized, each experiment stained and sorted samples in pairs, pairing one healthy donor with one patient. The High Capacity cDNA Reverse Transcription Kit was used to reverse transcribe all of the isolated RNA, meaning that expressed TCRB transcripts were what got sequenced. Naive, central memory and regulatory T cell samples underwent deep immunoSEQ sequencing, averaging around 4 million total reads per sample. After sorted cells were lysed in RLT buffer, RNA was extracted with DNase-treated RNeasy Micro or Mini kits, with the choice depending on cell number. Each cell subset was processed separately to prevent cross-contamination, with patient and healthy donor samples processed together. The immunoSEQ multiplex PCR was used to amplify TCRB sequences from cDNA, generating 87-bp fragments that spanned the CDR3 region. Sequencing of the amplicons was done on the Illumina HiSeq platform. As for the authors' bioinformatics: PCR bias was corrected computationally using synthetic template baselines, and reads within Hamming distance 2 were collapsed, with unmergeable singletons discarded. Reads were aligned to IMGT to assign V, D and J genes, CDR3 length, and insertions or deletions at six rearrangement sites. Within each subset, clonotype counts were normalized to the number of sorted cells before true diversity and Gini coefficients were calculated with the tcR R package. The overlap coefficient, calculated on TCRB nucleotide sequences, was used to quantify repertoire sharing. Out-of-frame TCRB sequences from naive cells were analyzed as a proxy for the pre-selection repertoire. TCRdb's version of the immuneACCESS table is confined to in-frame rearrangements and falls short of the full clone set. An unresolved V gene accounts for under half of the shortfall where checked; the remainder is of unknown origin. Clone size and V and J calls were adopted from that table, with D and trimming inferred from the DNA. The sample yields some 410,000 clones; about an eighth were counted once. The ten largest clones add up to 0.045% to 0.06% of the sample.

The CDR3 starts with the cysteine, ends with the phenylalanine, and has 16 residues. Only CDR3 DNA remains: 48 bases, in frame from the first base. CDR1 and CDR2, per the germline V gene, are SNHLY and FYNNEI. V is pruned by 4 bases and J by 1 base, leaving 6 bases of the junction without a gene match. The V and J genes are TRBV2 and TRBJ1-3; the central 8 bases match TRBD1. Sequencing was done on a sample of naive CD4+ T cells from blood. The cell subset or site label here, explained by the study, means: true naive CD4+ T cells. This clonotype originated in a woman aged 18-29 years in good health. The CDR3 loop reads CASSGQGARSGNTIYF. The nucleotide sequence reads as follows: TGTGCCAGCAGTGGCCAGGGGGCGAGATCTGGAAACACCATATATTTT.